This T cell receptor (beta chain) stems from a study of T cells in women clearing cervical HPV infection. Across the study: Only a few women had HLA typing results available.

Produced via immunoSEQ multiplex PCR; TCRdb's table is partial and in-frame only. This sample's table reports 25,000 to 35,000 clones. Sequencing input: blood buffy coat. The TCR sequence derives from a woman aged 18 to 75 with a cervical HPV16 infection that either progressed to CIN3+ or cleared (not recorded which).

This chain's CDR3 is CASSFRGGDIGGYTF. CDR3 DNA, as far as it was read: TGTGCCAGCAGCTTCAGAGGGGGGGACATAGGTGGC. The V call is TRBV7-9, the J call TRBJ1-2; D perhaps matches TRBD1 (6 bases). The read halts 3 residues ahead of the CDR3 end, with the missing end drawn from the germline J gene. Germline CDR1 reads SEHNR; CDR2 reads FQNEAQ (reference sequence). The ends were cut back, 3 bases at V and 7 bases at J, with 18 bases in the middle. The CDR3 is made up of 15 amino acids.